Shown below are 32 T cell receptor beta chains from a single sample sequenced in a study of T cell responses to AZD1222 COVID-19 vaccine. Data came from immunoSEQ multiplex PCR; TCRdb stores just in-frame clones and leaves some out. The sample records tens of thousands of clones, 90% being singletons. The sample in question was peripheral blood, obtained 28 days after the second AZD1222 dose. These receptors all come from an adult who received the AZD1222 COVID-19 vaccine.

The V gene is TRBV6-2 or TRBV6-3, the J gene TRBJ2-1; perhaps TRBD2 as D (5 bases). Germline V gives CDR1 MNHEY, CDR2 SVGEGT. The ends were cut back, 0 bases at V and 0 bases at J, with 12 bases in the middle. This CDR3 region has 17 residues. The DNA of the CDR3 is TGTGCCAGCAGTTACTCGAGTCGGGGAAGCTCCTACAATGAGCAGTTCTTC. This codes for CASSYSSRGSSYNEQFF.

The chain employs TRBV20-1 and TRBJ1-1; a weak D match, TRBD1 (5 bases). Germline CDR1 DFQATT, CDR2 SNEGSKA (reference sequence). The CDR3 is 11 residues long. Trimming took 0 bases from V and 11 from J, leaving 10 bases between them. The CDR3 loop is CSARDQGGAFF. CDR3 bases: TGCAGTGCTAGAGATCAGGGTGGCGCTTTCTTT.

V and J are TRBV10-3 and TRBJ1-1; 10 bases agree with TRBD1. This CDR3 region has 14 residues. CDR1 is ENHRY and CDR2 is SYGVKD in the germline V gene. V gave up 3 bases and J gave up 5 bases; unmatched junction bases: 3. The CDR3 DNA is TGTGCCATCAGTGACCCGGGACAGGGGACTGAAGCTTTCTTT. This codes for CAISDPGQGTEAFF.

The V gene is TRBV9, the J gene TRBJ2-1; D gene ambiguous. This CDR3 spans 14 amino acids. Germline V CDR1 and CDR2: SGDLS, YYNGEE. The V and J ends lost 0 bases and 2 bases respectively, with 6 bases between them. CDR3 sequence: CASSVGVTYNEQFF. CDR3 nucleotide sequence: TGTGCCAGCAGCGTAGGGGTTACCTACAATGAGCAGTTCTTC.

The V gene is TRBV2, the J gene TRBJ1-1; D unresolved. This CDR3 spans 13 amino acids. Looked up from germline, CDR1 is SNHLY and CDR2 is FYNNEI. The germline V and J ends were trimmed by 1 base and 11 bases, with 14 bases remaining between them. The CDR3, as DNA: TGTGCCAGCAGTGAAGGTGACGCGCGGAGGGCTTTCTTT. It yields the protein CASSEGDARRAFF.

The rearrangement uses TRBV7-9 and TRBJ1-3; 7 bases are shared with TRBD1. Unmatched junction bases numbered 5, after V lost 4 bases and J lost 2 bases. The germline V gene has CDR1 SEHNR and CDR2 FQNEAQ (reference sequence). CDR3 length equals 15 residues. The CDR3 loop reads CASSSTGTAGNTIYF. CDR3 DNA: TGTGCCAGCAGCTCGACAGGGACCGCTGGAAACACCATATATTTT.

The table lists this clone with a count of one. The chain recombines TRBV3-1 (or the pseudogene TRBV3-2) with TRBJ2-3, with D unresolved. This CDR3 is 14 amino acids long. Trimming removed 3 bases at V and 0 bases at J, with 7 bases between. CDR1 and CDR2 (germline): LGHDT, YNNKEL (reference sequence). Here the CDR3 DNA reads TGTGCCAGCAGCCACGGACGGAGCACAGATACGCAGTATTTT. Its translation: CASSHGRSTDTQYF.

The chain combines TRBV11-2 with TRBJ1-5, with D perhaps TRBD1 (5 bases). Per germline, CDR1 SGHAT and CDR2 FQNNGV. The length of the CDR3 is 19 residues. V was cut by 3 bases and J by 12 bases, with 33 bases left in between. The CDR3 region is CASSFLISGRARRIRVQHF. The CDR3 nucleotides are TGTGCCAGCAGCTTCTTAATCTCGGGGAGAGCCCGTAGAATCAGGGTCCAGCATTTT.

CDR3 sequence reads: CASSQEGGNTEAFF. The DNA of the CDR3 is TGCGCCAGCAGCCAAGAGGGAGGAAACACTGAAGCTTTCTTT. The chain carries TRBV4-3 and TRBJ1-1, with no clear D. This CDR3 region has 14 residues. V lost 0 bases, J lost 2 bases, and 7 bases lay in between. The germline V gene encodes CDR1 LGHNA and CDR2 YSLEER.

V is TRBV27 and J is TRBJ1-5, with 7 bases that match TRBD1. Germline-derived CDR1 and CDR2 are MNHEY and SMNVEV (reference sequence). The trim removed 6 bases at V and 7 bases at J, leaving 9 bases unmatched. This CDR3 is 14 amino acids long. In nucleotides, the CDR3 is TGTGCCAGCAGACTGACAAGGGGGCAACAGCCCCAGCATTTT. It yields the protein CASRLTRGQQPQHF.

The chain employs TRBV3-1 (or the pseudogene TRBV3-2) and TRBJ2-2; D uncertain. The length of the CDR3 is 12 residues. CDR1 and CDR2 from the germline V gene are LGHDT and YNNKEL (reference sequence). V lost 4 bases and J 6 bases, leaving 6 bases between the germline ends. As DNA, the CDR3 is TGTGCCAGCAGCCCCAAACCCGGGGAGCTGTTTTTT. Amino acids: CASSPKPGELFF.

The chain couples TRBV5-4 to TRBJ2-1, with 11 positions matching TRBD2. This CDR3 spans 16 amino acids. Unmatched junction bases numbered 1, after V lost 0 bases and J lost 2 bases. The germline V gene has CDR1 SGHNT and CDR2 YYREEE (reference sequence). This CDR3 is CASSLGLAGTYNEQFF. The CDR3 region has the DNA TGTGCCAGCAGCTTGGGACTAGCGGGGACCTACAATGAGCAGTTCTTC. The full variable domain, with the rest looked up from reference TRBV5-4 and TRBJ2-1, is ETGVTQSPTHLIKTRGQQVTLRCSSQSGHNTVSWYQQALGQGPQFIFQYYREEENGRGNFPPRFSGLQFPNYSSELNVNALELDDSALYLCASSLGLAGTYNEQFFGPGTRLTVL.

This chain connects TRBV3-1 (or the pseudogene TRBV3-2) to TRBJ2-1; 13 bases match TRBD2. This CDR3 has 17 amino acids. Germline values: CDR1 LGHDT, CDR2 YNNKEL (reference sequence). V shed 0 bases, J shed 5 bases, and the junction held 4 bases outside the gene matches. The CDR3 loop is CASSQDGLAGDDNEQFF. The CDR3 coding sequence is TGTGCCAGCAGCCAAGATGGACTAGCGGGGGACGACAATGAGCAGTTCTTC.

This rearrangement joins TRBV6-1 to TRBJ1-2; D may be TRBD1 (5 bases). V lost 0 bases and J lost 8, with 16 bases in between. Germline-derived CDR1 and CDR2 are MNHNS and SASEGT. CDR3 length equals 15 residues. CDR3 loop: CASSEASRASAGYTF. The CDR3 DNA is TGTGCCAGCAGTGAAGCCTCCAGGGCCTCGGCAGGCTACACCTTC.

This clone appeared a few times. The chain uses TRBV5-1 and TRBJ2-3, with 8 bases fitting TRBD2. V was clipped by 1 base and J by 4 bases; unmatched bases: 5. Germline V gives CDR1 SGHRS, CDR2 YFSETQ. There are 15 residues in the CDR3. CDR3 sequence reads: CASSLQAGAADTQYF. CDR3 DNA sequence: TGCGCCAGCAGCTTGCAAGCGGGGGCGGCAGATACGCAGTATTTT.

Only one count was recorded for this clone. The CDR3 sequence: CVCWPERGEKLFF. The DNA for the CDR3 is TGTGTCTGCTGGCCAGAACGAGGGGAAAAACTGTTTTTT. This chain connects TRBV6-5 to TRBJ1-4; D gene uncertain. CDR3 size: 13 residues. CDR1 is MNHEY, CDR2 SVGAGI, per germline.

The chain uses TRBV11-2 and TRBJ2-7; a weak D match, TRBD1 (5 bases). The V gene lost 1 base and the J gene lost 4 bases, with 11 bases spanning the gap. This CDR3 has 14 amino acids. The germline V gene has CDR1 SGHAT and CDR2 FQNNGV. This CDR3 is CASSLGQGVYEQYF. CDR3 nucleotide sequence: TGTGCCAGCAGCTTAGGCCAGGGTGTGTACGAGCAGTACTTC.

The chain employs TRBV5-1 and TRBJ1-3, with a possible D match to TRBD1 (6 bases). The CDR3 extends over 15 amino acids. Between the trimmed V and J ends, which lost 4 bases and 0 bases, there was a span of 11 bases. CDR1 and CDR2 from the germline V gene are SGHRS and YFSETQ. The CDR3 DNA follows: TGCGCCAGCAGCCGAGACAGGACCTCTGGAAACACCATATATTTT. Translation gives CASSRDRTSGNTIYF.

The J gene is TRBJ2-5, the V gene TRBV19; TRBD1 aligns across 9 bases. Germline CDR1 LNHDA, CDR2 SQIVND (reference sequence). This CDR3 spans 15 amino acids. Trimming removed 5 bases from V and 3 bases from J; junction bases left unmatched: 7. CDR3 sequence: CASSAGQGIEETQYF. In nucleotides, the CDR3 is TGTGCCAGTAGTGCCGGACAGGGGATCGAAGAGACCCAGTACTTC.

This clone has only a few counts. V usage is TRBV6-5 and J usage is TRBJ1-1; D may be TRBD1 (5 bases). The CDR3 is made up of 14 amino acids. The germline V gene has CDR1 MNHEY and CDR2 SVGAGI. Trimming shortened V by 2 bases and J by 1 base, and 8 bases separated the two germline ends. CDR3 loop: CASSYLGANTEAFF. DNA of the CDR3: TGTGCCAGCAGTTACCTTGGGGCGAACACTGAAGCTTTCTTT.

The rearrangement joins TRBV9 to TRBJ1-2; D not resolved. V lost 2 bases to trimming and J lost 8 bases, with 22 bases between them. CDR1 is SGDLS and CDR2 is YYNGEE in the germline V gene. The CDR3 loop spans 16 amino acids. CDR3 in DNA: TGTGCCAGCAGCGTCCCTCTGAGCGCGCGCGAGTTAGGCTACACCTTC. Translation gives CASSVPLSARELGYTF.

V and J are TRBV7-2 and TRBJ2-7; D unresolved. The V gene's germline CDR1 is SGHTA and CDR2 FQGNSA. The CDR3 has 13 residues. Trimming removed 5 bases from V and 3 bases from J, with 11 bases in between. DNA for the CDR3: TGTGCCAGCAGCGCCACCCGCGGCTACGAGCAGTACTTC. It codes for CASSATRGYEQYF.

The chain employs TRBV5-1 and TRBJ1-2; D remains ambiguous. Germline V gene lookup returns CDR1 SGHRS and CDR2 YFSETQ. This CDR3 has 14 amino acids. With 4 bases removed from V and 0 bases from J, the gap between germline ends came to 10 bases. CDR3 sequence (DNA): TGCGCCAGCAGCCCAGGAGCAGCTAACTATGGCTACACCTTC. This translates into CASSPGAANYGYTF.

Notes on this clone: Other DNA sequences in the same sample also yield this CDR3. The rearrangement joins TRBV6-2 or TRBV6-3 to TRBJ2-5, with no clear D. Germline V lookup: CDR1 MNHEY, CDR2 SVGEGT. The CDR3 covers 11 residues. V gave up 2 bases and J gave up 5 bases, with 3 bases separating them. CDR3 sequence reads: CASSYGETQYF. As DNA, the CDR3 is TGTGCCAGCAGTTACGGGGAGACCCAGTACTTC.

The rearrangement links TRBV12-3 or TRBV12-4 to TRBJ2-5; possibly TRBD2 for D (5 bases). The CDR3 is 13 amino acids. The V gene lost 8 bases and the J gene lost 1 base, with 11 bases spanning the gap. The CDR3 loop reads CASLKDSQETQYF. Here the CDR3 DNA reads TGTGCCAGCCTGAAGGACTCCCAAGAGACCCAGTACTTC.

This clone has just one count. The chain's CDR3 is CASSLQGRYGYTF. The CDR3 bases are TGTGCCAGCAGCCTACAGGGTCGATATGGCTACACCTTC. This rearrangement joins TRBV5-6 to TRBJ1-2, with D perhaps TRBD1 (6 bases). Trimming removed 4 bases from V and 5 bases from J, with 12 bases in between. The CDR3 sequence is 13 residues long. Looked up from germline, CDR1 is SGHDT and CDR2 is YYEEEE. The whole variable domain, remainder taken from reference TRBV5-6 and TRBJ1-2, is DAGVTQSPTHLIKTRGQQVTLRCSPKSGHDTVSWYQQALGQGPQFIFQYYEEEERQRGNFPDRFSGHQFPNYSSELNVNALLLGDSALYLCASSLQGRYGYTFGSGTRLTVV.

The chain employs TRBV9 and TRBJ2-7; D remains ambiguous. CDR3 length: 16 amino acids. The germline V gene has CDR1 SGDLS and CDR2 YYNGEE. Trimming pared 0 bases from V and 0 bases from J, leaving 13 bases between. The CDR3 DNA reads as TGTGCCAGCAGCGTAGGCGGAAAGGGAAGCTCCTACGAGCAGTACTTC. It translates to CASSVGGKGSSYEQYF.

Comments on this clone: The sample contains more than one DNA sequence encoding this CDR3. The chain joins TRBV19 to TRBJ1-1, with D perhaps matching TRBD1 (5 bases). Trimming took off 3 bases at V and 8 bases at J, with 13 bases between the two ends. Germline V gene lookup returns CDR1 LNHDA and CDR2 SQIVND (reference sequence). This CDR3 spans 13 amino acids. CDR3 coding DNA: TGTGCCAGTAGTATGGGCCGGGGCACAGAAGCTTTCTTT. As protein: CASSMGRGTEAFF.

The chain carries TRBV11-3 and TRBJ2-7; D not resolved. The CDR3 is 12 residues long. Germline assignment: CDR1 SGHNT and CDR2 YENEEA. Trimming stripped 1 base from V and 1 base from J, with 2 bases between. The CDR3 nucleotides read TGTGCCAGCAGCTTAGTTTCCTACGAGCAGTACTTC. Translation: CASSLVSYEQYF.

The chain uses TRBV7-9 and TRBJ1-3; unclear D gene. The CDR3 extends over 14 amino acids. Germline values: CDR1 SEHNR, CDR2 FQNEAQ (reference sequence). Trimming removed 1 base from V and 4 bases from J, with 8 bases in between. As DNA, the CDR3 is TGTGCCAGCAGCTTAGAAAGCCTGGGAAACACCATATATTTT. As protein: CASSLESLGNTIYF.

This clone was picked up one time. This CDR3 is CALESGGPEQYF. In DNA, the CDR3 is TGTGCCCTCGAAAGCGGGGGGCCGGAGCAGTACTTC. This rearrangement joins TRBV30 to TRBJ2-7; the match to TRBD2 covers 9 bases. The V gene end was trimmed by 8 bases and the J gene end by 7 bases; junction bases not matched to a gene: 9. CDR3 length equals 12 residues. CDR1 is GTSNPN and CDR2 is SVGIG in the germline V gene (reference sequence).

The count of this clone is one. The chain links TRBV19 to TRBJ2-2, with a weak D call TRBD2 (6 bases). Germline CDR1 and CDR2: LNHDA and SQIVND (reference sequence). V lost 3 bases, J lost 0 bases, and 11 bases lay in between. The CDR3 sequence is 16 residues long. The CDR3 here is CASSMGGLSNTGELFF. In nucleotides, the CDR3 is TGTGCCAGTAGTATGGGGGGATTATCGAACACCGGGGAGCTGTTTTTT.